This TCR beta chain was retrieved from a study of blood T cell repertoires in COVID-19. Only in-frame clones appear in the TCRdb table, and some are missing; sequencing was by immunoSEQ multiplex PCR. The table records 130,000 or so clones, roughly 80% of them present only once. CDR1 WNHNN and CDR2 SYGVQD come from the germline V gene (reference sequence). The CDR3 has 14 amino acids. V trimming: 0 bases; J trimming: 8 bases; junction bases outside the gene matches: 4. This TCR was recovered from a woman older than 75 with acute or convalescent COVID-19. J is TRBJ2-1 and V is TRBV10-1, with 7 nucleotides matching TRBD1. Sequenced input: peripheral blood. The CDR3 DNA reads TGCGCCAGCAGTGAGTCGACAGGGAACTATGAGCAGTTCTTC. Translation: CASSESTGNYEQFF.